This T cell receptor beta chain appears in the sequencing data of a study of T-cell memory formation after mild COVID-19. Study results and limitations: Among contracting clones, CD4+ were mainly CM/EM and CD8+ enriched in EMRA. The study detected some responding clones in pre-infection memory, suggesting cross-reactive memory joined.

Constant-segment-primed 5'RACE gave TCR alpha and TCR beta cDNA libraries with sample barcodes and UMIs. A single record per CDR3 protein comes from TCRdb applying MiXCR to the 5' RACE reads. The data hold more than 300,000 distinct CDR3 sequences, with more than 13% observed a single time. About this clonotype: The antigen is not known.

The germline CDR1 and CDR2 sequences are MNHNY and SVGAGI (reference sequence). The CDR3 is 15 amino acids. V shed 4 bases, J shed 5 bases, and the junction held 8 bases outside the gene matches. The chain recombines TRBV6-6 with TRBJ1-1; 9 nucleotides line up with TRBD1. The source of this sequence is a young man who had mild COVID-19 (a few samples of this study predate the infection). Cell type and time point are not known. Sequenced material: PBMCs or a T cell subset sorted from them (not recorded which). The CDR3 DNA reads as TGTGCCAGCAGTTCCATGGACAGGGGAGGGACTGAAGCTTTCTTT. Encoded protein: CASSSMDRGGTEAFF.